This T cell receptor (beta chain) was identified during a study of shared clonotypes between healthy human individuals. In unsorted samples, genomic DNA was obtained using tens of millions of PBMCs. Method: immunoSEQ multiplex PCR; TCRdb's copy keeps in-frame clones and lacks some. The sample has about half a million clones; 70% to 80% are singletons. Germline CDR1 WNHNN, CDR2 SYGVQD (reference sequence). V was cut by 8 bases and J by 4 bases, with 15 bases left in between. The CDR3 is 13 residues long. Material for sequencing was PBMCs. The receptor's source is a woman between 40 and 55 years old in good health. Some clones in this sample may be carry-over from other donors' samples. The chain is built from TRBV10-1 and TRBJ2-7, with D perhaps matching TRBD1 (5 bases). The CDR3 DNA reads as TGCGCCAGCCTAGGGGAACTACAGTACGAGCAGTACTTC. Its translation is CASLGELQYEQYF.